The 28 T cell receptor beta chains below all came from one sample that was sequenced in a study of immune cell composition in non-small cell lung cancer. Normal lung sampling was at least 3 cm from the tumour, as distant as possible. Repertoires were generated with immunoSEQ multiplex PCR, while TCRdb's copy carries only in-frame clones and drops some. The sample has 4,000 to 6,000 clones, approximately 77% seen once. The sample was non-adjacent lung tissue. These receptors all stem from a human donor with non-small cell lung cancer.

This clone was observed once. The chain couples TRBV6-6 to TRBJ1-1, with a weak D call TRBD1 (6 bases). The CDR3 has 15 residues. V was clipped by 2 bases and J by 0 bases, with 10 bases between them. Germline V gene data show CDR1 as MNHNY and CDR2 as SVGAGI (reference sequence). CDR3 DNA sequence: TGTGCCAGCAGTTACCAGGGGAGCATGAACACTGAAGCTTTCTTT. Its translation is CASSYQGSMNTEAFF.

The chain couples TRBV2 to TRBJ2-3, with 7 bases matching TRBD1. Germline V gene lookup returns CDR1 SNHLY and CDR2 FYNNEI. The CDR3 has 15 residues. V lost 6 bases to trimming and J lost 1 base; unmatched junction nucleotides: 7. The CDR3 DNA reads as TGTGCCAGCAGCACCCGACAGGGTGGCACAGATACGCAGTATTTT. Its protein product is CASSTRQGGTDTQYF. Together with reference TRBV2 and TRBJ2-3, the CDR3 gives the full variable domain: EPEVTQTPSHQVTQMGQEVILRCVPISNHLYFYWYRQILGQKVEFLVSFYNNEISEKSEIFDDQFSVERPDGSNFTLKIRSTKLEDSAMYFCASSTRQGGTDTQYFGPGTRLTVL.

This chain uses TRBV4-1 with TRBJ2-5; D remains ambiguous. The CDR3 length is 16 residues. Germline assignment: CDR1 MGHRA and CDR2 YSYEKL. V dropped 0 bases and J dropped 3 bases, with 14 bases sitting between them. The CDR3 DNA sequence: TGCGCCAGCAGCCAAGAGTGGGCCTCGAATGAAGAGACCCAGTACTTC. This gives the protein CASSQEWASNEETQYF.

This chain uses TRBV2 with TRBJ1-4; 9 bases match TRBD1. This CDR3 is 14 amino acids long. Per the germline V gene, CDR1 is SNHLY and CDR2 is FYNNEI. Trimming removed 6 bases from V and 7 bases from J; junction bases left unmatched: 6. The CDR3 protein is CASRTTGGSEKLFF. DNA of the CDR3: TGTGCCAGCAGGACTACAGGGGGCAGTGAAAAACTGTTTTTT.

The CDR3 is CASSPTGRGRLNTEAFF. CDR3 in DNA: TGTGCCAGCAGCCCGACAGGTCGGGGACGCTTAAACACTGAAGCTTTCTTT. The V call is TRBV7-9, the J call TRBJ1-1; TRBD1 might be the D (6 bases). Trimming took 5 bases from V and 2 from J, leaving 21 bases between them. The CDR3 consists of 17 residues. From germline, CDR1 is SEHNR and CDR2 FQNEAQ (reference sequence). Using reference TRBV7-9 and TRBJ1-1 for the parts outside the CDR3, the full variable domain is DTGVSQNPRHKITKRGQNVTFRCDPISEHNRLYWYRQTLGQGPEFLTYFQNEAQLEKSRLLSDRFSAERPKGSFSTLEIQRTEQGDSAMYLCASSPTGRGRLNTEAFFGQGTRLTVV.

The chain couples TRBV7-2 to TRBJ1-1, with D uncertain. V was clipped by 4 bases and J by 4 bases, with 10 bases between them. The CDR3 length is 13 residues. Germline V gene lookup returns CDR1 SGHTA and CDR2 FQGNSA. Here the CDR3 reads CASSSAQSTEAFF. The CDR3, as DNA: TGTGCCAGCAGCTCGGCACAGTCCACTGAAGCTTTCTTT.

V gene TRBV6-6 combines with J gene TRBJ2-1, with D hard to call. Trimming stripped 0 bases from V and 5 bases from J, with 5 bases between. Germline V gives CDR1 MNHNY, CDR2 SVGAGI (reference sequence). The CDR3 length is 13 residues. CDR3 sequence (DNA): TGTGCCAGCAGTTACTCGTTAAACAATGAGCAGTTCTTC. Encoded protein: CASSYSLNNEQFF.

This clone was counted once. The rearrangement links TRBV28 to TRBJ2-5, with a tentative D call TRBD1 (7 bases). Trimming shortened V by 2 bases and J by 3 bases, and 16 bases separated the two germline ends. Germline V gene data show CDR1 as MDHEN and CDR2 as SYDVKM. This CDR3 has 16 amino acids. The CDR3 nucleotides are TGTGCCAGCAGTTTACTCGCAGGGGGGAGGAAAGAGACCCAGTACTTC. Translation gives CASSLLAGGRKETQYF.

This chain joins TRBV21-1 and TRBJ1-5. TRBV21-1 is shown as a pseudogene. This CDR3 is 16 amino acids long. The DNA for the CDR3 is TGTGCCAGCAGCAAAGTAGCGGGTCGGGGCAATCAGCCCCAGCATTTT. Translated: CASSKVAGRGNQPQHF.

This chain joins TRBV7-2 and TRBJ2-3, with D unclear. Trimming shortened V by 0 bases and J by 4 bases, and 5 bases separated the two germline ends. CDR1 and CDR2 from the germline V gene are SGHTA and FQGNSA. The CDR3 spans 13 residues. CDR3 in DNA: TGTGCCAGCAGCTTAGCCAGGCCAGATACGCAGTATTTT. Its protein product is CASSLARPDTQYF.

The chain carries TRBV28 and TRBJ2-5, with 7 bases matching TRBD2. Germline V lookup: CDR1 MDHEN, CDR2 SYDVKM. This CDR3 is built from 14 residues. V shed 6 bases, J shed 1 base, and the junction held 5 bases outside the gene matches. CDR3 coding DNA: TGTGCCAGCAGCCCTAGCGGACCCCAAGAGACCCAGTACTTC. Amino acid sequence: CASSPSGPQETQYF.

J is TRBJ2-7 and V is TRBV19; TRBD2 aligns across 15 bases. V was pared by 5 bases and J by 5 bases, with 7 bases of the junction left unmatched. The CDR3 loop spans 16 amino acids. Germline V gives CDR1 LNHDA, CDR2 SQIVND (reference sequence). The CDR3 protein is CASSVGLAGGPDEQYF. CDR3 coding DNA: TGTGCCAGTAGTGTCGGACTAGCGGGAGGGCCGGACGAGCAGTACTTC. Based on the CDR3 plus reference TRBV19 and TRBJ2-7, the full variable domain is DGGITQSPKYLFRKEGQNVTLSCEQNLNHDAMYWYRQDPGQGLRLIYYSQIVNDFQKGDIAEGYSVSREKKESFPLTVTSAQKNPTAFYLCASSVGLAGGPDEQYFGPGTRLTVT.

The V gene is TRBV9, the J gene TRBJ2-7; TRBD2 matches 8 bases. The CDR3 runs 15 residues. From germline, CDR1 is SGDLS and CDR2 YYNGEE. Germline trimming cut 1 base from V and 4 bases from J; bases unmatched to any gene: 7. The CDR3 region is CASSVSGGGRYEQYF. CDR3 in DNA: TGTGCCAGCAGCGTATCCGGCGGGGGGCGGTACGAGCAGTACTTC. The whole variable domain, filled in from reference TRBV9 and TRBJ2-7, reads DSGVTQTPKHLITATGQRVTLRCSPRSGDLSVYWYQQSLDQGLQFLIQYYNGEERAKGNILERFSAQQFPDLHSELNLSSLELGDSALYFCASSVSGGGRYEQYFGPGTRLTVT.

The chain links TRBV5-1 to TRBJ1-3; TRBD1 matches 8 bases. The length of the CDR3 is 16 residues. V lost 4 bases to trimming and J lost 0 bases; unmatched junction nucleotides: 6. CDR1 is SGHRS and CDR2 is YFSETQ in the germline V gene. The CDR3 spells CASSPTGVSSGNTIYF. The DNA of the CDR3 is TGCGCCAGCAGCCCGACAGGGGTGAGCTCTGGAAACACCATATATTTT.

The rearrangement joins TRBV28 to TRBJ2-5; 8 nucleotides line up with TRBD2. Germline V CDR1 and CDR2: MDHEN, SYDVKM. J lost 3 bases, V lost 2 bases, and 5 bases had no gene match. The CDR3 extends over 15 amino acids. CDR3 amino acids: CASSLARGGKETQYF. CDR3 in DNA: TGTGCCAGCAGTTTAGCCCGCGGGGGGAAAGAGACCCAGTACTTC. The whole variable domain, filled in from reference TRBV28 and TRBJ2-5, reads DVKVTQSSRYLVKRTGEKVFLECVQDMDHENMFWYRQDPGLGLRLIYFSYDVKMKEKGDIPEGYSVSREKKERFSLILESASTNQTSMYLCASSLARGGKETQYFGPGTRLLVL.

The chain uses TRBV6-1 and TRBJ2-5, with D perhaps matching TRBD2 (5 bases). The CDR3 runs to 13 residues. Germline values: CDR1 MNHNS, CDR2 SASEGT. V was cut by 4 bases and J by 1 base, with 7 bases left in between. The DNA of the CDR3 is TGTGCCAGCAGTGCGGGAATCCAAGAGACCCAGTACTTC. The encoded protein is CASSAGIQETQYF.

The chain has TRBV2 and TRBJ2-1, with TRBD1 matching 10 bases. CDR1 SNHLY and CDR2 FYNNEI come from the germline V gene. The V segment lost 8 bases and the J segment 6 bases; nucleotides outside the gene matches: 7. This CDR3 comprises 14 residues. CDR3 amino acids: CASLRDRGSNEQFF. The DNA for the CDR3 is TGTGCCAGCCTCCGGGACAGGGGATCCAATGAGCAGTTCTTC.

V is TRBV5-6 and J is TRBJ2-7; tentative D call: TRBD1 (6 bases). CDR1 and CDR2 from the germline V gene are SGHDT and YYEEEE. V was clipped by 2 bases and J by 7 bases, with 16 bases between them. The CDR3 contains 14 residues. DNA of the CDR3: TGTGCCAGCAGCTTTCGGGACACGATCGGAGAGCAGTACTTC. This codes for CASSFRDTIGEQYF.

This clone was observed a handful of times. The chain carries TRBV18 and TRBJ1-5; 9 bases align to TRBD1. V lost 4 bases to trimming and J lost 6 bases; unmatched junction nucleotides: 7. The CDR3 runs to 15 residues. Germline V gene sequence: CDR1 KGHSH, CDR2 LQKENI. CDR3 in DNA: TGTGCCAGCTCACAACTGACAGGGGGGGGTCAGCCCCAGCATTTT. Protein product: CASSQLTGGGQPQHF. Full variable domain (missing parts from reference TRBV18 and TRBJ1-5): NAGVMQNPRHLVRRRGQEARLRCSPMKGHSHVYWYRQLPEEGLKFMVYLQKENIIDESGMPKERFSAEFPKEGPSILRIQQVVRGDSAAYFCASSQLTGGGQPQHFGDGTRLSIL.

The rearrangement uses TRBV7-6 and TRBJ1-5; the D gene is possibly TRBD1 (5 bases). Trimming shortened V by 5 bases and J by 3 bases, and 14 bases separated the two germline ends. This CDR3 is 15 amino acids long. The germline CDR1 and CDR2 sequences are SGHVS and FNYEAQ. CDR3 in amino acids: CASSQGAGLNQPQHF. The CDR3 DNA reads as TGTGCCAGCAGCCAGGGAGCGGGCCTCAATCAGCCCCAGCATTTT.

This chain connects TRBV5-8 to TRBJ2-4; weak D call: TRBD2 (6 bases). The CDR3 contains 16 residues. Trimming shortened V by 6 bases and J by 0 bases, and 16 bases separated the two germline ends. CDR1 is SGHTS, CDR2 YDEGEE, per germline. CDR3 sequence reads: CASTWGLSLAKNIQYF. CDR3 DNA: TGTGCCAGCACCTGGGGACTCTCTCTAGCCAAAAACATTCAGTACTTC. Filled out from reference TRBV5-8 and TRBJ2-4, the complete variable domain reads EAGVTQSPTHLIKTRGQQATLRCSPISGHTSVYWYQQALGLGLQFLLWYDEGEERNRGNFPPRFSGRQFPNYSSELNVNALELEDSALYLCASTWGLSLAKNIQYFGAGTRLSVL.

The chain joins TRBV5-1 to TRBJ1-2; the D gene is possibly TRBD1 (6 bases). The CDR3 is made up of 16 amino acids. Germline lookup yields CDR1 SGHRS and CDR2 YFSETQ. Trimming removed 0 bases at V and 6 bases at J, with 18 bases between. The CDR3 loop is CASSLGAEAGGDGYTF. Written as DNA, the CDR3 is TGCGCCAGCAGCTTGGGGGCGGAAGCGGGGGGCGATGGCTACACCTTC.

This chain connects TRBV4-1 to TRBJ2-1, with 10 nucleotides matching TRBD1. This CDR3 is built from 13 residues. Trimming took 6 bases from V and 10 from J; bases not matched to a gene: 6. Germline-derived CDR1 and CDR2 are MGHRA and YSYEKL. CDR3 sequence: CASRRQGAREQFF. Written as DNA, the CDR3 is TGCGCCAGCAGACGACAGGGGGCAAGGGAGCAGTTCTTC.

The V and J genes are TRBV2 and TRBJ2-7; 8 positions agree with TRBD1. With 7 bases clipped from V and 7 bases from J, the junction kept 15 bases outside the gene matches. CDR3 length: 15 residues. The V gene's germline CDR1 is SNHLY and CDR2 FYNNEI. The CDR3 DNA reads TGTGCCAGCAAGGAAGGGGGACAGGCCACCTTGGAGCAGTACTTC. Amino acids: CASKEGGQATLEQYF. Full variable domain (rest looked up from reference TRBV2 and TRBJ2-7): EPEVTQTPSHQVTQMGQEVILRCVPISNHLYFYWYRQILGQKVEFLVSFYNNEISEKSEIFDDQFSVERPDGSNFTLKIRSTKLEDSAMYFCASKEGGQATLEQYFGPGTRLTVT.

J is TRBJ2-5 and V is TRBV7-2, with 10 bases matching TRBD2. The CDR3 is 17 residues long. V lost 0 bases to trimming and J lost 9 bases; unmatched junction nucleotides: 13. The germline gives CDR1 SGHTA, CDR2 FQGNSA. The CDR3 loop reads CASSLALASGGSGAQYF. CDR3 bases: TGTGCCAGCAGCTTAGCGTTAGCTAGCGGGGGTAGTGGGGCCCAGTACTTC.

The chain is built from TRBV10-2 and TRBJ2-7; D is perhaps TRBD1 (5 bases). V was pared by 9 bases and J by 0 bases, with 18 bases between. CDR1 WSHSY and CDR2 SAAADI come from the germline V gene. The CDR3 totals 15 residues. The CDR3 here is CASRSFQGFSYEQYF. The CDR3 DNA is TGCGCCAGTAGATCGTTTCAGGGCTTCTCCTACGAGCAGTACTTC.

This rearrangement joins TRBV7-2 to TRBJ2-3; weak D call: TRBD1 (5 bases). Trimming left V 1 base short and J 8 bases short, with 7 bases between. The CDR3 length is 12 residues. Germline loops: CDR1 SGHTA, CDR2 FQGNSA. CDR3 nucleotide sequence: TGTGCCAGCAGCTTAGAACAGGTTACGCAGTATTTT. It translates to CASSLEQVTQYF.

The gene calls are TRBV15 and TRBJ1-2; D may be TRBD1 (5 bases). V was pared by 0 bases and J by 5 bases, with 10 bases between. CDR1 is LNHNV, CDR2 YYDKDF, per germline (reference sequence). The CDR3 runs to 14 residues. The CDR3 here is CATSREGGAYGYTF. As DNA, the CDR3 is TGTGCCACCAGCAGAGAAGGTGGGGCTTATGGCTACACCTTC.